These 4 T cell receptor beta chains share one sample of origin, sequenced in a study of T cells in Graves' hyperthyroidism and ophthalmopathy. From RNA transcripts, TCR beta CDR3 regions were amplified. The TCR CDR3 first-round RT-PCR relied on the HTBI primer set. TCRdb reanalysed the multiplex PCR reads using MiXCR and keeps one entry per CDR3 protein. The sample contains a few hundred thousand distinct CDR3 sequences, under 60% of which appear only once. What was sequenced was peripheral blood or thyroid tissue (not recorded which). All receptors come from a woman between 18 and 29 years old with Graves' hyperthyroidism.

The chain links TRBV7-2 to TRBJ1-5; no clear D gene. In germline, CDR1 is SGHTA, CDR2 FQGNSA. V shed 6 bases and J shed 0 bases, with 12 bases lying between them. This CDR3 region has 15 residues. The CDR3 loop reads CASSEAFYSNQPQHF. The CDR3 DNA follows: TGTGCCAGCAGTGAGGCATTCTATAGCAATCAGCCCCAGCATTTT.

The sample holds a few counts of this clonotype. The rearrangement joins TRBV15 to TRBJ2-7; TRBD2 matches 11 bases. The junction had 8 bases not matched to a gene; V was cut back by 10 bases and J by 3 bases. CDR1 and CDR2 from the germline V gene are LNHNV and YYDKDF (reference sequence). This CDR3 contains 14 residues. The CDR3 region is CASSAGTSGYEQYF. In DNA form, the CDR3 reads TGTGCCAGCAGTGCCGGGACTAGCGGCTACGAGCAGTACTTC.

For this clonotype: The junction shows a germline mismatch at one end, possibly a read error. This chain uses TRBV29-1 with TRBJ2-7; D perhaps matches TRBD1 (6 bases). Germline lookup yields CDR1 SQVTM and CDR2 ANQGSEA. The CDR3 runs to 13 residues. The CDR3 DNA is TGCAGCGCTGAACCGGACAGTTCCTACGAGCAGTACTTC. Its protein is CSAEPDSSYEQYF.

This clonotype showed up just once. The chain carries TRBV29-1 and TRBJ2-5, with D maybe TRBD1 (5 bases). V was shortened by 1 base and J by 3 bases, with 9 bases between the two germline ends. Germline V CDR1 and CDR2: SQVTM, ANQGSEA. The CDR3 is made up of 13 amino acids. CDR3 residues: CSVEVRAEETQYF. CDR3 sequence (DNA): TGCAGCGTTGAAGTCAGGGCCGAAGAGACCCAGTACTTC.